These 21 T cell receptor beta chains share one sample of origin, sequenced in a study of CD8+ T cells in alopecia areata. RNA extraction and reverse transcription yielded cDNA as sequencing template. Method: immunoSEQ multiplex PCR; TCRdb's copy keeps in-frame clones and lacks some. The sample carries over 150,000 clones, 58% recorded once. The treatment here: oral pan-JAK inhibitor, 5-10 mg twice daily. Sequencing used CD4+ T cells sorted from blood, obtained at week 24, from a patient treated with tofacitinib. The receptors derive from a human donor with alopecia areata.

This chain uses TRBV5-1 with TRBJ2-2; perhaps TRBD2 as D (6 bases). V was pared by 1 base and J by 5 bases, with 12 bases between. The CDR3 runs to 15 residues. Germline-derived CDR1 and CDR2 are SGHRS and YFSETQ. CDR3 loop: CASSLTGAETGELFF. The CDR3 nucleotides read TGCGCCAGCAGCTTGACGGGAGCGGAAACCGGGGAGCTGTTTTTT. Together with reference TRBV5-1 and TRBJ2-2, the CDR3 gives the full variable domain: KAGVTQTPRYLIKTRGQQVTLSCSPISGHRSVSWYQQTPGQGLQFLFEYFSETQRNKGNFPGRFSGRQFSNSRSEMNVSTLELGDSALYLCASSLTGAETGELFFGEGSRLTVL.

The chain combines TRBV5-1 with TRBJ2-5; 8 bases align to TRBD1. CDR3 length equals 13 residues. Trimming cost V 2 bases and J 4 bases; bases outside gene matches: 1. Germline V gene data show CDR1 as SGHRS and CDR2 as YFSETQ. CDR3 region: CASSFGTGETQYF. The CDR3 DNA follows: TGCGCCAGCAGCTTTGGGACAGGAGAGACCCAGTACTTC.

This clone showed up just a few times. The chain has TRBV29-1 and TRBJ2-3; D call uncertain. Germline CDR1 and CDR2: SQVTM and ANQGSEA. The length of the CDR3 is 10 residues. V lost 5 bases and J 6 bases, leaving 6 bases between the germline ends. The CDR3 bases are TGCAGCGTTTCCGGCGATACGCAGTATTTT. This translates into CSVSGDTQYF.

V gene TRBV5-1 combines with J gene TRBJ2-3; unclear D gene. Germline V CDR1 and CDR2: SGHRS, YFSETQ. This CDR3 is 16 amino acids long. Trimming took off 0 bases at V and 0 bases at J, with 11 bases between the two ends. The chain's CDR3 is CASSLVGDASTDTQYF. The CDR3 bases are TGCGCCAGCAGCTTGGTTGGTGACGCTAGCACAGATACGCAGTATTTT.

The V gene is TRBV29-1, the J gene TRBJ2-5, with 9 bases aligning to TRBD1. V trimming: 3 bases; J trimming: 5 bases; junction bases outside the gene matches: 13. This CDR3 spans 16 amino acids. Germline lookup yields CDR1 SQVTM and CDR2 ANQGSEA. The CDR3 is CSVDRGTGGRGETQYF. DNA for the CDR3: TGCAGCGTTGATAGGGGCACAGGGGGCAGAGGCGAGACCCAGTACTTC.

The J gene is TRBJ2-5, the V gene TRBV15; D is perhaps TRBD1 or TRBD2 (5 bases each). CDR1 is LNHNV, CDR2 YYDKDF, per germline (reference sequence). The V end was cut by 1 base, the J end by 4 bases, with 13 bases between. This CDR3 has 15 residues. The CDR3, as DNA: TGTGCCACCAGCAGAGTCGGGGCTTCGGCAGAGACCCAGTACTTC. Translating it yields CATSRVGASAETQYF.

CDR3 coding DNA: TGCAGCGTTGGAGGGTCAGGGCTGGATACGCAGTATTTT. Amino acids: CSVGGSGLDTQYF. The genes are TRBV29-1 and TRBJ2-3; D may correspond to TRBD1 or TRBD2 (5 bases each). The CDR3 is made up of 13 amino acids. Per the germline V gene, CDR1 is SQVTM and CDR2 is ANQGSEA. Deletions cut 4 bases from V and 6 bases from J, with 14 bases between.

Written as DNA, the CDR3 is TGTGCCAGCAGCTTAGGCCAGGGAATAGATACGCAGTATTTT. Its translation: CASSLGQGIDTQYF. The V gene is TRBV7-6, the J gene TRBJ2-3; possibly TRBD1 for D (5 bases). The germline V and J ends were trimmed by 1 base and 5 bases, with 10 bases remaining between them. The CDR3 runs to 14 residues. Germline CDR1 is SGHVS and CDR2 is FNYEAQ.

The CDR3 reads CASSSTGGETQYF. The CDR3 DNA follows: TGTGCCAGCAGCTCGACAGGGGGAGAGACCCAGTACTTC. This chain uses TRBV5-5 with TRBJ2-5, with TRBD1 identical over 9 bases. The CDR3 is made up of 13 amino acids. Per the germline V gene, CDR1 is SGHKS and CDR2 is YYEKEE (reference sequence). V shed 3 bases, J shed 4 bases, and the junction held 1 base outside the gene matches.

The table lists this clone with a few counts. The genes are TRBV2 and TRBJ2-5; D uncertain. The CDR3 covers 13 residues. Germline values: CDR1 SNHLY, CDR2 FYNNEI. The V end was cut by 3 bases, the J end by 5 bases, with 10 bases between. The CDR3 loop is CASSERDRETQYF. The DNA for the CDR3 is TGTGCCAGCAGTGAGCGAGATAGGGAGACCCAGTACTTC.

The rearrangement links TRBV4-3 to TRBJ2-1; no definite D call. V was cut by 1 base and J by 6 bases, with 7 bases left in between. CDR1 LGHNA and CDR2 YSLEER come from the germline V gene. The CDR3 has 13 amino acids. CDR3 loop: CASSQGGANEQFF. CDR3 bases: TGCGCCAGCAGCCAAGGAGGCGCCAATGAGCAGTTCTTC.

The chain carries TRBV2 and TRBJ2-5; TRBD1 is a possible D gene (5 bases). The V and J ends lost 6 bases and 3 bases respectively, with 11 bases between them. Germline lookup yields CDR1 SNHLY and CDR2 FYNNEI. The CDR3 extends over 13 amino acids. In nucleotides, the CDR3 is TGTGCCAGCAGCATAGGACAAGAAGAGACCCAGTACTTC. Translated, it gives CASSIGQEETQYF. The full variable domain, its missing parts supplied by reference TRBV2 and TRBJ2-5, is EPEVTQTPSHQVTQMGQEVILRCVPISNHLYFYWYRQILGQKVEFLVSFYNNEISEKSEIFDDQFSVERPDGSNFTLKIRSTKLEDSAMYFCASSIGQEETQYFGPGTRLLVL.

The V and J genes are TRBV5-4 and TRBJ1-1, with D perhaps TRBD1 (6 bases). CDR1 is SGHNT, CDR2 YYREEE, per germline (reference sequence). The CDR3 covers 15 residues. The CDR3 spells CATASGGAVNTEAFF. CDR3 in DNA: TGTGCGACAGCCTCGGGGGGCGCAGTGAACACTGAAGCTTTCTTT.

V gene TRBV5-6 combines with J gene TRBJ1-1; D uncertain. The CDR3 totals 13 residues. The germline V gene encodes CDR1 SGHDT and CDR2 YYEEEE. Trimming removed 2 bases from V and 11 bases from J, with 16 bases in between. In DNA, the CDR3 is TGTGCCAGCAGCTTTGTGTGGGGAGATCGGGCTTTCTTT. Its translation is CASSFVWGDRAFF.

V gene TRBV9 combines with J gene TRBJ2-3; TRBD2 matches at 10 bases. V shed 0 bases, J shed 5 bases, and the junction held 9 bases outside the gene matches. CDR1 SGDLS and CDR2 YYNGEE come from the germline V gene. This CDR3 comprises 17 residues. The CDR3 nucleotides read TGTGCCAGCAGCGTAGGGGGAGCGGGAGGGCCCGTAGATACGCAGTATTTT. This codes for CASSVGGAGGPVDTQYF.

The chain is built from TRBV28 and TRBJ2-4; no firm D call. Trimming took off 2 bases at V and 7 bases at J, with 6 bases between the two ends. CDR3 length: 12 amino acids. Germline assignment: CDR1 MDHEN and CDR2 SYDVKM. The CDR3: CASSLGMNIQYF. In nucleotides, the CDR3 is TGTGCCAGCAGTTTAGGCATGAACATTCAGTACTTC.

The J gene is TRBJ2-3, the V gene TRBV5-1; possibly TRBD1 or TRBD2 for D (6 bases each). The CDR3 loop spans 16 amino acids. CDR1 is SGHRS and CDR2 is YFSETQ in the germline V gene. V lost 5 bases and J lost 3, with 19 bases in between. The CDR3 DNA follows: TGCGCCAGCAGGAAGGGGGGTTCTCCGAAGACAGATACGCAGTATTTT. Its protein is CASRKGGSPKTDTQYF.

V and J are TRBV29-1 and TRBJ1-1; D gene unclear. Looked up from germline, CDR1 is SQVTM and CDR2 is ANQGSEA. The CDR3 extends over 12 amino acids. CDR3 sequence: CIGQQMNTEAFF. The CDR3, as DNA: TGCATAGGTCAGCAAATGAACACTGAAGCTTTCTTT.

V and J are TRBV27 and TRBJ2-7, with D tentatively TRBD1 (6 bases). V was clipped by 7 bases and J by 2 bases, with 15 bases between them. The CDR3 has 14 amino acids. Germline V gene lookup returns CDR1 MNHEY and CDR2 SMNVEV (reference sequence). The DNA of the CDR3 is TGTGCCAGCAAAGACAGGTTGGAGGCCTACGAGCAGTACTTC. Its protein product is CASKDRLEAYEQYF.

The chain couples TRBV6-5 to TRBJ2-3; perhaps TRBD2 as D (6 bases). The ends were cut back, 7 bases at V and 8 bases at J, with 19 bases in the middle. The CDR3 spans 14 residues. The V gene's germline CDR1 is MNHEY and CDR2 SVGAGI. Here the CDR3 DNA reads TGTGCCAGCACCAGGGAACCCCTCGGGGGTACGCAGTATTTT. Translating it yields CASTREPLGGTQYF.

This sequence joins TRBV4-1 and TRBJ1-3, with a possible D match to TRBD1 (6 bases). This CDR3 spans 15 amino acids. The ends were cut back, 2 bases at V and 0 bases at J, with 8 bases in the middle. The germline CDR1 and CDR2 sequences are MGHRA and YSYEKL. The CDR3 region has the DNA TGCGCCAGCAGCCAATCGGACAGCTCTGGAAACACCATATATTTT. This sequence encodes CASSQSDSSGNTIYF.